This TCR beta chain comes out of a study of control samples from healthy donors and cancer patients. Trimming left V 1 base short and J 8 bases short, with 12 bases between. The CDR3 loop spans 13 amino acids. Germline CDR1 and CDR2: SGHNT and YYREEE (reference sequence). Method: immunoSEQ multiplex PCR; TCRdb's copy keeps in-frame clones and lacks some. This repertoire shows 65,000 to 80,000 clones, around 90% found once; its top ten account for around a tenth. Sequencing was carried out using PBMCs. This chain links TRBV5-4 with TRBJ1-2; tentative D call: TRBD1 (6 bases). This TCR came from a woman aged 45-60 years with colorectal cancer. CDR3: CASSLQGTDGYTF. The CDR3 DNA sequence: TGTGCCAGCAGCTTGCAGGGGACGGACGGCTACACCTTC.